This TCR beta chain was identified in a study of blood T cell repertoires in COVID-19. Across the study: PBMCs, B-cell-depleted T cells, or T cells were the source of the cDNA or gDNA that made up the material.

Per germline, CDR1 ENHRY and CDR2 SYGVKD. This CDR3 is 12 amino acids long. The V and J ends lost 3 bases and 3 bases respectively, with 6 bases between them. Donors of Cohort 3 who recovered were those that had two negative PCRs, clearance, or symptom resolution. Authors' analysis steps: From reference gene primer amplification, estimates of nucleated cell counts were derived. Clones were read by immunoSEQ multiplex PCR, and TCRdb kept only the in-frame ones, dropping some. V and J calls and clone size follow that table, whereas D and trimming were derived from the DNA. The sample carries 200,000 to 250,000 clones, around nine tenths recorded once.

The clonotype originates from a woman under 40 who had recovered from COVID-19. This chain uses TRBV10-3 with TRBJ2-7, with no clear D. Source material: PBMCs or T cells enriched from blood (not recorded which). In DNA, the CDR3 is TGTGCCATCAGTGATCCCGGCTACGAGCAGTACTTC. Amino acid sequence: CAISDPGYEQYF.